Reported below is one TCR beta chain. Its antigen is not identified. Included in the TCR beta cDNA libraries were unique molecular identifiers. TCRdb analysed the PCR reads with MiXCR anew, one entry per CDR3 protein. This sample carries almost 700,000 distinct CDR3 sequences, 55% to 60% of them seen once, and the ten largest clones take over 9%. These data belong to a study of post-analysis software for immune sequencing data. General study findings and limits: TRBV segments more frequent in patients than in controls numbered roughly five and included TRBV5-6, TRBV5-1 and TRBV20-1.

The CDR3 runs to 11 residues. The germline V gene has CDR1 SQVTM and CDR2 ANQGSEA. After removal of 6 bases from V and 6 bases from J, the junction contained 5 bases not matched to a gene. This receptor was identified in a girl aged 2-10 years with multiple sclerosis. The sequencing sample was made of blood. The chain is built from TRBV29-1 and TRBJ2-7, with 7 bases identical to TRBD1. The CDR3: CSVAQGSEQYF. The DNA for the CDR3 is TGCAGCGTCGCACAGGGGAGCGAGCAGTACTTC.